This TCR beta chain is from a study of T cells in Graves' hyperthyroidism and ophthalmopathy. Findings and caveats of the study: Most expanded thyroid clonotypes above 0.001 recurred in blood. Researchers report that a 13 V-J model separated ophthalmopathy from stable hyperthyroidism.

J was trimmed by 7 bases and V by 4 bases; bases with no gene match: 8. CDR3 length: 14 residues. Germline assignment: CDR1 SGHNT and CDR2 YYREEE (reference sequence). Authors of the study amplified TCR beta CDR3 regions from RNA transcripts. When the TCR CDR3 underwent first-round RT-PCR, the HTBI primer set was used. TCRdb re-derived calls from the multiplex PCR reads in MiXCR, one entry per CDR3 protein. The data hold some 180,000 distinct CDR3 sequences, with about a sixth observed a single time. A lack of ophthalmopathy progression within 18 months defined stable Graves' hyperthyroidism. Each diagnosis was grounded in clinical symptoms, serum thyroxine and TRAb, thyroid ultrasound, and orbital computed tomography. Remarks on this clonotype: No antigen is known for it.

This receptor was taken from a woman in her 50s with Graves' hyperthyroidism. This chain uses TRBV5-4 with TRBJ2-7; 10 bases are a match to TRBD1. Sequencing input: blood. The CDR3: CASSRGQGTGEQYF. The CDR3 DNA sequence: TGTGCCAGCAGCAGGGGACAGGGGACGGGGGAGCAGTACTTC. Based on the CDR3 plus reference TRBV5-4 and TRBJ2-7, the full variable domain is ETGVTQSPTHLIKTRGQQVTLRCSSQSGHNTVSWYQQALGQGPQFIFQYYREEENGRGNFPPRFSGLQFPNYSSELNVNALELDDSALYLCASSRGQGTGEQYFGPGTRLTVT.